The clone carrying this T cell receptor (beta chain) showed up just a few times. The antigen is not known. Using immunoSEQ multiplex PCR, the repertoire was profiled, and TCRdb retains in-frame clones only, with some absent. The sample has tens of thousands of clones, 65% to 85% seen once; the top ten hold 6% to 7%. The sample comes from a study of neoadjuvant nivolumab and ipilimumab in lung cancer. Study overall: Nivolumab 3 mg/kg was given days 1, 15 and 29, plus ipilimumab 1 mg/kg day 1 in combination.

Study findings and constraints: Pretherapy blood TCR richness correlated positively with resected tumor richness.

The CDR3 totals 16 residues. Germline V gene data show CDR1 as SNHLY and CDR2 as FYNNEI. V lost 0 bases and J 1 base, leaving 12 bases between the germline ends. The sequencing here drew on peripheral blood, taken before neoadjuvant nivolumab, alone or with ipilimumab. J is TRBJ2-5 and V is TRBV2, with D unresolved. This receptor was obtained from an adult with non-small cell lung cancer. The CDR3 spells CASSEALRSSQETQYF. CDR3 in DNA: TGTGCCAGCAGTGAAGCGCTTAGAAGTTCCCAAGAGACCCAGTACTTC.